This TCR beta chain is from a study of T cells in localized non-small cell lung cancer. Study observations and caveats: Researchers found a median 57 of the top 100 tumor clones in adjacent lung.

A remark on this clone: Its antigen is undetermined.

The repertoire was sequenced with immunoSEQ multiplex PCR; TCRdb's copy has only in-frame clones and lacks some. The data hold about 35,000 clones, with approximately 87% observed a single time. This CDR3 is built from 13 residues. The ends lost 8 bases at V and 5 bases at J; junction bases unmatched: 8. The germline V gene has CDR1 MNHEY and CDR2 SVGAGI. The clonotype was recovered from a man aged 40-75 years with stage I lung adenocarcinoma. This chain connects TRBV6-5 to TRBJ1-2, with 7 nucleotides matching TRBD1. The sample here was peripheral blood, taken before any cancer treatment. CDR3 sequence: CASGEQGVYGYTF. CDR3 nucleotides: TGTGCCAGCGGGGAGCAGGGGGTTTATGGCTACACCTTC.